The clone carrying this T cell receptor (beta chain) was found once. The data are from a study of early stage breast cancer tumors. Some clones are missing from TCRdb's copy, which holds only in-frame ones; the method was immunoSEQ multiplex PCR. The data hold over 7,500 clones, with 64% observed a single time. About 18-50 mg of tumor tissue was diced per sample. Germline assignment: CDR1 SGHTA and CDR2 FQGNSA. The CDR3 sequence is 18 residues long. The V and J ends lost 5 bases and 3 bases, in that order; junction bases with no gene match: 18. The specimen was breast tumor tissue. This TCR came from a person aged 55-75 years with breast cancer. The chain links TRBV7-2 to TRBJ1-2; TRBD1 aligns across 7 bases. The CDR3: CASSQKIGQESSYYGYTF. In nucleotides, the CDR3 is TGTGCCAGCAGCCAGAAAATAGGACAGGAATCGTCTTACTATGGCTACACCTTC.